The 17 T cell receptor beta chains below come from one sample, sequenced in a study of blood T cell repertoires in COVID-19. The data were produced by immunoSEQ multiplex PCR, yet TCRdb's version contains in-frame clones alone and is incomplete. In the table there are tens of thousands of clones, around 89% of which are singletons. The sequencing input was peripheral blood. Every receptor here comes from a human donor in a cohort sampled during active COVID-19.

The chain is built from TRBV7-2 and TRBJ2-7, with 8 bases lining up with TRBD2. Germline CDR1 and CDR2: SGHTA and FQGNSA. V trimming: 6 bases; J trimming: 2 bases; junction bases outside the gene matches: 6. This CDR3 is 14 amino acids long. The CDR3 region is CASRGSGAPYEQYF. DNA for the CDR3: TGTGCCAGCAGAGGTAGCGGGGCCCCCTACGAGCAGTACTTC.

This chain uses TRBV4-1 with TRBJ2-2, with D perhaps matching TRBD2 (7 bases). CDR1 and CDR2 from the germline V gene are MGHRA and YSYEKL. The CDR3 consists of 16 residues. The V and J ends lost 7 bases and 0 bases respectively, with 15 bases between them. The CDR3: CASTSVGGANTGELFF. CDR3 nucleotide sequence: TGCGCCAGCACCTCAGTAGGGGGGGCGAACACCGGGGAGCTGTTTTTT.

The chain carries TRBV7-8 and TRBJ2-2; TRBD1 agrees at 9 bases. After removal of 5 bases from V and 2 bases from J, the junction contained 6 bases not matched to a gene. The CDR3 contains 16 residues. Germline V CDR1 and CDR2: SGHVS, FQNEAQ. CDR3 loop: CASSPRTGENTGELFF. In DNA form, the CDR3 reads TGTGCCAGCAGCCCACGGACAGGGGAAAACACCGGGGAGCTGTTTTTT.

This chain links TRBV6-2 or TRBV6-3 with TRBJ2-5, with D possibly matching TRBD1 (5 bases). This CDR3 has 14 amino acids. Looked up from germline, CDR1 is MNHEY and CDR2 is SVGEGT. V dropped 3 bases and J dropped 2 bases, with 10 bases sitting between them. CDR3 in DNA: TGTGCCAGCAGTTATTGGGGCAGTCAAGAGACCCAGTACTTC. It is translated as CASSYWGSQETQYF.

The V gene is TRBV18, the J gene TRBJ2-1; TRBD2 agrees at 9 bases. Germline CDR1 KGHSH, CDR2 LQKENI. The CDR3 has 16 amino acids. V was clipped by 6 bases and J by 8 bases; unmatched bases: 14. The DNA of the CDR3 is TGTGCCAGCTCGTACTCCGGGGTAGCGGGGGCGTATGAGCAGTTCTTC. It yields the protein CASSYSGVAGAYEQFF. Complete variable domain (other parts from reference TRBV18 and TRBJ2-1): NAGVMQNPRHLVRRRGQEARLRCSPMKGHSHVYWYRQLPEEGLKFMVYLQKENIIDESGMPKERFSAEFPKEGPSILRIQQVVRGDSAAYFCASSYSGVAGAYEQFFGPGTRLTVL.

V is TRBV2 and J is TRBJ1-1, with no clear D. This CDR3 has 17 amino acids. CDR1 and CDR2 (germline): SNHLY, FYNNEI. Trimming left V 6 bases short and J 4 bases short, with 24 bases between. The CDR3 DNA reads TGTGCCAGCAGAGGGCCTTACGGGGATGGCGCGGGCACTGAAGCTTTCTTT. Its translation: CASRGPYGDGAGTEAFF.

The CDR3 loop reads CASTHAGQETQYF. The CDR3 DNA follows: TGTGCCAGTACCCACGCGGGCCAAGAGACCCAGTACTTC. The rearrangement uses TRBV3-1 (or the pseudogene TRBV3-2) and TRBJ2-5; TRBD2 is a possible D gene (5 bases). The CDR3 is 13 residues long. Germline V gene sequence: CDR1 LGHDT, CDR2 YNNKEL (reference sequence). The V gene lost 9 bases and the J gene lost 1 base, with 12 bases spanning the gap.

The rearrangement joins TRBV5-1 to TRBJ1-5; tentatively, D is TRBD1 (5 bases). The CDR3 extends over 15 amino acids. Between the trimmed V and J ends, which lost 0 bases and 6 bases, there was a span of 13 bases. Germline V gene sequence: CDR1 SGHRS, CDR2 YFSETQ. The CDR3 DNA follows: TGCGCCAGCAGCTTGGGGGAGGGTCAGGGTCAGCCCCAGCATTTT. It translates to CASSLGEGQGQPQHF.

The V gene is TRBV5-1, the J gene TRBJ2-2, with no clear D. The CDR3 totals 15 residues. The V gene lost 0 bases and the J gene lost 2 bases, with 8 bases spanning the gap. CDR1 SGHRS and CDR2 YFSETQ come from the germline V gene. The CDR3 nucleotides read TGCGCCAGCAGCTTGGTTGGGCAAAACACCGGGGAGCTGTTTTTT. It yields the protein CASSLVGQNTGELFF.

V and J are TRBV4-2 and TRBJ2-5, with D tentatively TRBD2 (5 bases). Germline CDR1 is LGHNA and CDR2 is YNFKEQ. The CDR3 spans 15 residues. Trimming left V 1 base short and J 5 bases short, with 14 bases between. CDR3 DNA: TGTGCCAGCAGCCAAGCGCCTTCGAGAGGGGAGACCCAGTACTTC. It is translated as CASSQAPSRGETQYF.

The chain has TRBV10-3 and TRBJ1-2; D gene unclear. CDR1 ENHRY and CDR2 SYGVKD come from the germline V gene. The V gene lost 0 bases and the J gene lost 5 bases, with 7 bases spanning the gap. CDR3 length: 13 amino acids. The CDR3 reads CAISESAGYGYTF. In DNA form, the CDR3 reads TGTGCCATCAGTGAGTCAGCAGGATATGGCTACACCTTC.

This clone was seen only once. This chain joins TRBV6-2 or TRBV6-3 and TRBJ2-3; D is unresolved. Trimming cost V 0 bases and J 0 bases, with 7 bases left between them. The germline gives CDR1 MNHEY, CDR2 SVGEGT. The CDR3 is 15 amino acids. The CDR3 DNA reads as TGTGCCAGCAGTTACTCGGGCCTCAGCACAGATACGCAGTATTTT. Translating it yields CASSYSGLSTDTQYF.

This sequence joins TRBV19 and TRBJ1-2; 9 bases map to TRBD1. The CDR3 contains 13 residues. After removal of 6 bases from V and 1 base from J, the junction contained 0 bases not matched to a gene. Germline CDR1 is LNHDA and CDR2 is SQIVND (reference sequence). As DNA, the CDR3 is TGTGCCAGTAGGGGACAGGGTAACTATGGCTACACCTTC. Translated, it gives CASRGQGNYGYTF.

The J gene is TRBJ2-3, the V gene TRBV30, with TRBD2 matching 7 bases. V was clipped by 6 bases and J by 2 bases; unmatched bases: 14. Looked up from germline, CDR1 is GTSNPN and CDR2 is SVGIG (reference sequence). The CDR3 totals 16 residues. DNA for the CDR3: TGTGCCTGTAACCCTGTTCCTAGCGGAACCACAGATACGCAGTATTTT. Translation gives CACNPVPSGTTDTQYF.

The chain joins TRBV27 to TRBJ1-1, with unresolved D. CDR1 and CDR2 (germline): MNHEY, SMNVEV (reference sequence). The CDR3 covers 15 residues. V gave up 2 bases and J gave up 3 bases, with 13 bases separating them. CDR3 in amino acids: CASSLRSRGDTEAFF. CDR3 nucleotide sequence: TGTGCCAGCAGTTTAAGGTCCCGGGGTGACACTGAAGCTTTCTTT.

CDR3 DNA: TGCGCCAGCAGCTTGGGGGTCGGGCAGCCCCAGCATTTT. It codes for CASSLGVGQPQHF. This chain joins TRBV5-1 and TRBJ1-5; D call uncertain. This CDR3 spans 13 amino acids. Germline lookup yields CDR1 SGHRS and CDR2 YFSETQ. V lost 0 bases and J 7 bases, leaving 8 bases between the germline ends.

The chain uses TRBV2 and TRBJ1-6; 8 bases are a match to TRBD1. The CDR3 runs 15 residues. Germline V CDR1 and CDR2: SNHLY, FYNNEI. V was pared by 3 bases and J by 7 bases, with 5 bases of the junction left unmatched. The CDR3 DNA is TGTGCCAGCAGTGAGGGGACAGGCGGAAATTCACCCCTCCACTTT. Translation gives CASSEGTGGNSPLHF.